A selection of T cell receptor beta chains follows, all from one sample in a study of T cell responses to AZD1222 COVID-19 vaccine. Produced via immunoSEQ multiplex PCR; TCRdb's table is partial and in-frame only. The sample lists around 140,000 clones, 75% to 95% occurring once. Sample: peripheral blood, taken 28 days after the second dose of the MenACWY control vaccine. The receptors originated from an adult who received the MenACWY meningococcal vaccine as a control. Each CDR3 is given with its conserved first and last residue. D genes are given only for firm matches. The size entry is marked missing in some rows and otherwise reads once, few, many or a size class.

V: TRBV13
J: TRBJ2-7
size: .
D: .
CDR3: CASTLGVLRRQYF
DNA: TGTGCCAGCACCCTGGGGGTCCTACGACGGCAGTACTTC

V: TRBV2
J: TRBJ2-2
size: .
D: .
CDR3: CASREQAAGELFF
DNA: TGTGCCAGCAGAGAACAGGCGGCCGGGGAGCTGTTTTTT

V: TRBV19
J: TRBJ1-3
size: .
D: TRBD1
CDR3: CASSGTGVGNTIYF
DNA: TGTGCCAGTTCCGGGACAGGGGTCGGAAACACCATATATTTT

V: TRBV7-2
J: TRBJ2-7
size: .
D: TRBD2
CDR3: CASSPLAGNRYEQYF
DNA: TGTGCCAGCAGCCCACTAGCGGGAAACCGCTACGAGCAGTACTTC

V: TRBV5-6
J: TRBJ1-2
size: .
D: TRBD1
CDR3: CASSSRTGDTRNYGYTF
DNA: TGTGCCAGCAGCTCCAGGACAGGGGACACACGAAACTATGGCTACACCTTC

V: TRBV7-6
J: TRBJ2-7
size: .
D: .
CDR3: CASSLDSRSYEQYF
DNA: TGTGCCAGCAGCTTAGATTCCCGCTCCTACGAGCAGTACTTC

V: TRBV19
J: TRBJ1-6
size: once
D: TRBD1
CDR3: CASSNRGQDLHF
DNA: TGTGCCAGTAGTAACAGGGGGCAGGACCTCCACTTT

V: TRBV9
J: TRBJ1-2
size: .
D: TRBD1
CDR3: CASSVAGGFLLF
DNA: TGTGCCAGCAGCGTCGCAGGGGGTTTCCTTCTCTTC

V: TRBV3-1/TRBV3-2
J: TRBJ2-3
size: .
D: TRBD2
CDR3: CASSQDLTSGGAGTDTQYF
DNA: TGTGCCAGCAGCCAAGATTTAACTAGCGGGGGGGCCGGAACAGATACGCAGTATTTT

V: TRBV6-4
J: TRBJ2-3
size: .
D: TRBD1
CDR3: CASSDGQGFSTDTQYF
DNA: TGTGCCAGCAGTGACGGACAGGGGTTTAGCACAGATACGCAGTATTTT

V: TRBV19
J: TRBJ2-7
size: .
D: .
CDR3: CASSSRPTGYEQYF
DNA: TGTGCCAGTAGTAGCCGACCCACAGGGTACGAGCAGTACTTC

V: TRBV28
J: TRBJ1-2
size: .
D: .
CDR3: CASSFLGGKYYGYTF
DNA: TGTGCCAGCAGTTTTCTCGGGGGGAAGTACTATGGCTACACCTTC

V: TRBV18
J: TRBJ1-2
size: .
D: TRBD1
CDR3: CASSRPGQGSYGYTF
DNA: TGTGCCAGCTCACGACCGGGACAGGGGAGCTATGGCTACACCTTC

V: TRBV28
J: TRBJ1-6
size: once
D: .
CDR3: CASTMGGVQSPLHF
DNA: TGTGCCAGCACCATGGGAGGGGTACAGTCACCCCTCCACTTT

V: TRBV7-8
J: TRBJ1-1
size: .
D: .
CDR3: CASSLARMNTEAFF
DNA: TGTGCCAGCAGCTTAGCAAGGATGAACACTGAAGCTTTCTTT

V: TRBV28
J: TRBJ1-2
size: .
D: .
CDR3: CASSSGGHGYTF
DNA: TGTGCCAGCAGTTCAGGAGGGCATGGCTACACCTTC

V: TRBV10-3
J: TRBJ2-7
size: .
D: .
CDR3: CAINFEGTSYEQYF
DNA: TGTGCCATCAATTTCGAGGGTACCTCCTACGAGCAGTACTTC

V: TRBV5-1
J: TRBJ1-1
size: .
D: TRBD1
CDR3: CASSTYRDREAFF
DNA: TGCGCCAGCAGCACGTACCGGGACAGGGAAGCTTTCTTT

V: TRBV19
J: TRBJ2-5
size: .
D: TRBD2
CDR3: CASSIHLAGGLETQYF
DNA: TGTGCCAGTAGTATCCATCTAGCGGGAGGGCTTGAGACCCAGTACTTC

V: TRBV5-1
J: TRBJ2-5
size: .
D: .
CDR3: CASSLYQETQYF
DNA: TGCGCCAGCAGCTTGTACCAAGAGACCCAGTACTTC

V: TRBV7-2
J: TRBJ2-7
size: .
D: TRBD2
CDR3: CASSLDPPLLAGGLYEQYF
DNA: TGTGCCAGCAGCTTAGACCCGCCGTTACTAGCGGGAGGGCTGTACGAGCAGTACTTC

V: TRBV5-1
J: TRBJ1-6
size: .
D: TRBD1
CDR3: CASSLGTGGNSPLHF
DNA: TGCGCCAGCAGCTTGGGGACAGGGGGTAATTCACCCCTCCACTTT